This T cell receptor beta chain was sequenced for a study of CD8 T cells in Susac syndrome. It was with random hexamers that about 0.45 to 1 ug RNA was reverse transcribed. TCRdb reanalysed the immunoSEQ multiplex PCR reads using MiXCR and keeps one entry per CDR3 protein. The repertoire has approximately 190,000 distinct CDR3 sequences, 90% to 95% of them found once; the top ten carry about 0.096%. CDR1 SGHTA and CDR2 FQGTGA come from the germline V gene. V was pared by 5 bases and J by 4 bases, with 5 bases of the junction left unmatched. The CDR3 has 15 amino acids. Material: CD4+ T cells from PBMCs. The receptor was derived from a human donor with multiple sclerosis. The rearrangement links TRBV7-3 to TRBJ2-5; 12 bases are a match to TRBD2. In DNA form, the CDR3 reads TGTGCCAGCAGCGCAACTAGCGGGGGGATAGAGACCCAGTACTTC. Translated: CASSATSGGIETQYF.